This entry is about one T cell receptor beta chain. Its antigen remains unknown. Every subset had its genomic DNA shared out evenly among several immunoSEQ plates. Produced via immunoSEQ multiplex PCR; TCRdb's table is partial and in-frame only. The repertoire includes 2 million to 2.5 million clones, approximately 96% of them detected once, and less than 0.15% sits in the top ten. The source of the sample is a study of shared clonotypes between healthy human individuals. Findings of the study overall: Generation probability values for non-shared clonotypes were lower than those for clonotypes shared by all four donors.

CDR1 and CDR2 (germline): SQVTM, ANQGSEA. The CDR3 spans 13 residues. V dropped 6 bases and J dropped 5; count of bases not matched to a gene: 3. Memory CD4+ cells were the fraction left after CD45RA+ naive selection. This sequence joins TRBV29-1 and TRBJ1-4; 10 bases map to TRBD1. Sequencing used naive CD4+ T cells sorted from blood. Subset of the sample: CD45RA+ positively selected. The TCR originated in a man aged 18 to 35 in good health. The CDR3 reads CSVTGQGNEKLFF. The CDR3 region has the DNA TGCAGCGTGACGGGACAGGGGAATGAAAAACTGTTTTTT.